Below, 21 T cell receptor beta chains from the same sample are listed, as sequenced in a study of T cells in localized non-small cell lung cancer. The method was immunoSEQ multiplex PCR; TCRdb's version includes in-frame clones alone and lacks a portion of them. The sample lists 3,000 or so clones, 25% to 30% occurring once. The sequenced sample was lung tumor tissue, obtained before any cancer treatment. The receptors here all came from a woman between 40 and 69 years old with stage III lung adenocarcinoma.

This clone was counted only a few times. The chain couples TRBV6-8 to TRBJ1-1; D unresolved. CDR1 is MNHGY, CDR2 SAAAGT, per germline. The CDR3 length is 16 residues. Between the trimmed V and J ends, which lost 0 bases and 0 bases, there was a span of 11 bases. The CDR3 DNA is TGTGCCAGCAGTTACTCGAGTCTAGGGATGAACACTGAAGCTTTCTTT. Translated, it gives CASSYSSLGMNTEAFF.

This clone was detected a few times. CDR3 protein: CAISESPGGPNEQYF. The DNA for the CDR3 is TGTGCCATCAGTGAGTCTCCGGGAGGGCCGAACGAGCAGTACTTC. The genes are TRBV10-3 and TRBJ2-7, with TRBD2 matching 8 bases. The CDR3 is made up of 15 amino acids. V shed 0 bases, J shed 5 bases, and the junction held 6 bases outside the gene matches. Germline lookup yields CDR1 ENHRY and CDR2 SYGVKD.

This chain connects TRBV28 to TRBJ2-3, with 7 positions matching TRBD2. Trimming removed 4 bases from V and 5 bases from J; junction bases left unmatched: 9. Germline CDR1 reads MDHEN; CDR2 reads SYDVKM. This CDR3 spans 15 amino acids. In DNA form, the CDR3 reads TGTGCCAGCAGTTCCAGCGGGGTAGTAAAAGATACGCAGTATTTT. Amino acid sequence: CASSSSGVVKDTQYF. The variable domain in full, completed from reference TRBV28 and TRBJ2-3, reads DVKVTQSSRYLVKRTGEKVFLECVQDMDHENMFWYRQDPGLGLRLIYFSYDVKMKEKGDIPEGYSVSREKKERFSLILESASTNQTSMYLCASSSSGVVKDTQYFGPGTRLTVL.

CDR3 DNA sequence: TGTGCCTGGAGTGTGCGGCTAGCGGGAGAGCATGAGCAGTTCTTC. As protein: CAWSVRLAGEHEQFF. This rearrangement joins TRBV30 to TRBJ2-1; TRBD2 matches 10 bases. The CDR3 has 15 residues. Germline-derived CDR1 and CDR2 are GTSNPN and SVGIG (reference sequence). Losses at the gene ends were 0 bases for V and 8 bases for J; bases not matched to a gene: 7.

V and J are TRBV14 and TRBJ1-6, with D uncertain. CDR3 length: 16 amino acids. V was clipped by 0 bases and J by 9 bases, with 15 bases between them. The germline gives CDR1 SGHDN, CDR2 FVKESK. CDR3 residues: CASSQDHGGMGSPLHF. In DNA, the CDR3 is TGTGCCAGCAGCCAAGATCATGGAGGGATGGGTTCACCCCTCCACTTT.

J is TRBJ1-1 and V is TRBV6-8; D might be TRBD1 (5 bases). The V end lost 6 bases, the J end lost 7 bases, and 18 bases lay between the germline ends. This CDR3 spans 14 amino acids. The V gene's germline CDR1 is MNHGY and CDR2 SAAAGT. The CDR3 is CASSRDLLAVEAFF. DNA for the CDR3: TGTGCCAGCAGCCGGGACTTGCTGGCTGTTGAAGCTTTCTTT.

The chain combines TRBV5-1 with TRBJ1-2; TRBD1 matches at 12 bases. The V gene end was trimmed by 2 bases and the J gene end by 6 bases; junction bases not matched to a gene: 5. The CDR3 contains 15 residues. From germline, CDR1 is SGHRS and CDR2 YFSETQ. For the CDR3, the DNA is TGCGCCAGCAGCTTAGGGACAGGGGGCAGGGATGGCTACACCTTC. It yields the protein CASSLGTGGRDGYTF.

This clone appeared a few times. One end of the junction does not line up with germline, which may come from a read error. This chain links TRBV6-8 with TRBJ1-5; D gene ambiguous. This CDR3 comprises 13 residues. CDR1 is MNHGY, CDR2 SAAAGT, per germline. CDR3 bases: TGTGCCATCAGTGGACTTCCCGGACAGCCCCAGCATTTT. This encodes CAISGLPGQPQHF.

The J gene is TRBJ1-5, the V gene TRBV30; D unclear. Deletions cut 3 bases from V and 4 bases from J, with 10 bases between. CDR3 length: 13 residues. Germline CDR1 is GTSNPN and CDR2 is SVGIG (reference sequence). The CDR3 DNA reads TGTGCCTGGAGGGGCACTGGGAATCAGCCCCAGCATTTT. This sequence encodes CAWRGTGNQPQHF.

This clone appeared many times. The chain links TRBV11-3 to TRBJ2-4; TRBD2 matches at 12 bases. Germline trimming cut 5 bases from V and 1 base from J; bases unmatched to any gene: 9. This CDR3 spans 18 amino acids. Germline-derived CDR1 and CDR2 are SGHNT and YENEEA. The chain's CDR3 is CASSQAGLAGGAKNIQYF. CDR3 coding DNA: TGTGCCAGCAGCCAAGCAGGGCTAGCGGGAGGGGCCAAAAACATTCAGTACTTC.

There are a few counts of this clone. V usage is TRBV7-6 and J usage is TRBJ2-7; D is tentatively TRBD1 or TRBD2 (5 bases each). This CDR3 is 15 amino acids long. From germline, CDR1 is SGHVS and CDR2 FNYEAQ. V was pared by 3 bases and J by 0 bases, with 12 bases between. CDR3 in DNA: TGTGCCAGCAGCTTCTCGGGGCTTAGCTCCTACGAGCAGTACTTC. Encoded protein: CASSFSGLSSYEQYF.

The chain recombines TRBV7-7 with TRBJ2-7; TRBD2 matches at 8 bases. The V segment lost 3 bases and the J segment 6 bases; nucleotides outside the gene matches: 13. There are 16 residues in the CDR3. The germline V gene encodes CDR1 SSHAT and CDR2 FNYEAQ (reference sequence). CDR3 DNA sequence: TGTGCCAGCAGCTTGGGGAAGAGCGGGGGAAGAGGCGAGCAGTACTTC. This encodes CASSLGKSGGRGEQYF.

By share, this clone counts as large. The chain uses TRBV19 and TRBJ2-1; 13 positions agree with TRBD2. Trimming took 7 bases from V and 5 from J; bases not matched to a gene: 5. CDR1 and CDR2 (germline): LNHDA, SQIVND (reference sequence). CDR3 length: 15 amino acids. CDR3 residues: CASIKGTSGDNEQFF. As DNA, the CDR3 is TGTGCCAGTATTAAGGGGACTAGCGGGGACAATGAGCAGTTCTTC.

The rearrangement joins TRBV6-8 to TRBJ1-4; 8 positions agree with TRBD1. The CDR3 is 14 residues long. V lost 3 bases and J lost 6; bases outside the gene matches: 3. Germline loops: CDR1 MNHGY, CDR2 SAAAGT. The CDR3 sequence: CASSYQGAHEKLFF. The CDR3 nucleotides are TGTGCCAGCAGTTATCAGGGGGCTCATGAAAAACTGTTTTTT.

About this clone itself: The same CDR3 also results from other DNA sequences found in this sample. The chain recombines TRBV19 with TRBJ2-3; D is possibly TRBD2 (6 bases). Trimming left V 7 bases short and J 3 bases short, with 8 bases between. The CDR3 contains 12 residues. CDR1 is LNHDA, CDR2 SQIVND, per germline (reference sequence). Here the CDR3 reads CASKGTTDTQYF. Written as DNA, the CDR3 is TGTGCCAGTAAAGGGACTACAGATACGCAGTATTTT.

This clone ranks as medium-sized (0.01 to 0.1%). The V gene is TRBV11-3, the J gene TRBJ2-4, with 10 positions matching TRBD1. J lost 6 bases, V lost 4 bases, and 6 bases had no gene match. The CDR3 runs to 15 residues. Germline CDR1 reads SGHNT; CDR2 reads YENEEA. The CDR3 region is CASSSVTGGGNIQYF. In DNA form, the CDR3 reads TGTGCCAGCAGCTCGGTGACAGGGGGCGGAAACATTCAGTACTTC.

This clone was observed a handful of times. The rearrangement uses TRBV28 and TRBJ1-5, with a possible D match to TRBD1 (6 bases). Trimming pared 3 bases from V and 11 bases from J, leaving 14 bases between. The germline V gene encodes CDR1 MDHEN and CDR2 SYDVKM. The CDR3 covers 13 residues. Here the CDR3 DNA reads TGTGCCAGCAGTTTCGGGGGCGGATTAGCCCAGCATTTT. It specifies CASSFGGGLAQHF.

The table lists this clone with a few counts. V usage is TRBV12-5 and J usage is TRBJ1-1, with TRBD1 as a possible D gene (5 bases). CDR1 LGHNT and CDR2 FRNRAP come from the germline V gene. This CDR3 is built from 14 residues. Trimming cost V 1 base and J 7 bases, with 13 bases left between them. The CDR3 DNA reads as TGTGCTAGTGGTTTGGGCAGGGAGTCGAGTGAAGCTTTCTTT. This translates into CASGLGRESSEAFF.

By proportion, this clone is medium-sized. The chain links TRBV6-8 to TRBJ1-5; a weak D match, TRBD1 (5 bases). Between the trimmed V and J ends, which lost 6 bases and 6 bases, there was a span of 18 bases. The CDR3 consists of 15 residues. Germline V lookup: CDR1 MNHGY, CDR2 SAAAGT. DNA for the CDR3: TGTGCCAGCAGCCCAGGGCAGGGAGGTGGTCAGCCCCAGCATTTT. This encodes CASSPGQGGGQPQHF.

This clone was detected a few times. The chain has TRBV11-3 and TRBJ2-1; D is uncertain. CDR1 SGHNT and CDR2 YENEEA come from the germline V gene. V was trimmed by 5 bases and J by 6 bases, leaving 14 bases between them. This CDR3 is built from 14 residues. CDR3 amino acids: CASSPFAQSNEQFF. The CDR3 DNA is TGTGCCAGCAGCCCTTTCGCACAGTCCAATGAGCAGTTCTTC. The full variable domain, with the rest looked up from reference TRBV11-3 and TRBJ2-1, is EAGVVQSPRYKIIEKKQPVAFWCNPISGHNTLYWYLQNLGQGPELLIRYENEEAVDDSQLPKDRFSAERLKGVDSTLKIQPAELGDSAVYLCASSPFAQSNEQFFGPGTRLTVL.

The chain joins TRBV14 to TRBJ2-7; D is unresolved. Deletions cut 4 bases from V and 3 bases from J, with 7 bases between. The CDR3 is made up of 12 amino acids. CDR1 SGHDN and CDR2 FVKESK come from the germline V gene. CDR3 region: CASSPSGYEQYF. In DNA, the CDR3 is TGTGCCAGCAGCCCGTCGGGCTACGAGCAGTACTTC.